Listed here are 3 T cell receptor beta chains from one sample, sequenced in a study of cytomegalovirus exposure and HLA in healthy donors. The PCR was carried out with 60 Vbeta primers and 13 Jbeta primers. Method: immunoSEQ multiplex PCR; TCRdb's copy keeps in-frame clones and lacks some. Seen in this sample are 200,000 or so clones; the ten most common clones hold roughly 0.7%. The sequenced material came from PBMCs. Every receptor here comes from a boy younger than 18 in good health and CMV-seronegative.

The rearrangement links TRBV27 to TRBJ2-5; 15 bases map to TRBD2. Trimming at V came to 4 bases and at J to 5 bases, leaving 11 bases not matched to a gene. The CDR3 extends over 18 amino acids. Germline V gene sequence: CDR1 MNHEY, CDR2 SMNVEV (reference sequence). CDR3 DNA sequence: TGTGCCAGCAGTTCCTTCGGACTAGCGGGGGGGCCATGGGAGACCCAGTACTTC. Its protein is CASSSFGLAGGPWETQYF.

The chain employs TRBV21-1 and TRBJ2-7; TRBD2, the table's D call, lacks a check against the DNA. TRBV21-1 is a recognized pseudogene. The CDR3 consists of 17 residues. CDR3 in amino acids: CASSKGLTPRVLYEQYF. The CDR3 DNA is TGTGCCAGCAGCAAAGGATTGACACCGAGGGTCCTCTACGAGCAGTACTTC.

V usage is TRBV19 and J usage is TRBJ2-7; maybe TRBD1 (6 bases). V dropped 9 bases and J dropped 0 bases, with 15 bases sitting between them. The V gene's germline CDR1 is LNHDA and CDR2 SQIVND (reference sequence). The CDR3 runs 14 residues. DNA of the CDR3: TGTGCCAGGGACAGAGCCCAGGACTCCTACGAGCAGTACTTC. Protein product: CARDRAQDSYEQYF.